The entry below describes one TCR beta chain. TCRdb keeps only in-frame clones here, not all; method: immunoSEQ multiplex PCR. Of about 150,000 clones in the sample, 90% to 95% were seen once. The CDR3 spans 19 residues. Trimming at V came to 3 bases and at J to 0 bases, leaving 9 bases not matched to a gene. Germline V lookup: CDR1 SGHRS, CDR2 YFSETQ. The entry originates in a study of control samples from healthy donors and cancer patients. The chain employs TRBV5-1 and TRBJ2-3; 14 bases align to TRBD2. This TCR derives from a man aged 35 to 55 in good health. What was sequenced was blood. CDR3 in amino acids: CASSSYGLAGGSSTDTQYF. The CDR3, as DNA: TGCGCCAGCAGCTCCTATGGACTAGCGGGGGGATCTAGCACAGATACGCAGTATTTT.